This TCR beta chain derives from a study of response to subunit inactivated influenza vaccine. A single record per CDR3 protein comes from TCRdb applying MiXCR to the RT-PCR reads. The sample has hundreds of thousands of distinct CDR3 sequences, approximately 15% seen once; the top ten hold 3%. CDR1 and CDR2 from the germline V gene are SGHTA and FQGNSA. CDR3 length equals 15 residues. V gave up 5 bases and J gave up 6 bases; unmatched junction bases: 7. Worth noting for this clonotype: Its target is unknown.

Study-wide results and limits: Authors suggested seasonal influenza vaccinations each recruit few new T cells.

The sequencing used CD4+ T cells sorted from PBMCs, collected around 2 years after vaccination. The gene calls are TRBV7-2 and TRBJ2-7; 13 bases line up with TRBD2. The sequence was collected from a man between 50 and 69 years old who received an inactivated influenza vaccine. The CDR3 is CASSTPGLAGFEQYF. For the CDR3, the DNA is TGTGCCAGCAGCACTCCGGGACTAGCGGGATTCGAGCAGTACTTC. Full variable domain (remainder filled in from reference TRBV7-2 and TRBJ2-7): GAGVSQSPSNKVTEKGKDVELRCDPISGHTALYWYRQSLGQGLEFLIYFQGNSAPDKSGLPSDRFSAERTGGSVSTLTIQRTQQEDSAVYLCASSTPGLAGFEQYFGPGTRLTVT.